This T cell receptor (beta chain) was retrieved from a study of a mutant IDH1 vaccine in newly diagnosed glioma. Study summary: Before enrollment, the patients had been treated with radiotherapy alone, temozolomide alone, or both together. Most of them had received both. Visit V12 was scheduled at week 35 and visit V13 at week 47.

This clone was counted once. The antigen is undetermined. CDR1 is SGHDT, CDR2 YYEEEE, per germline. Trimming left V 0 bases short and J 4 bases short, with 17 bases between. The CDR3 has 17 residues. General study findings and limits: Pseudoprogression apparently lacked any relation to changes in top peripheral T cell clonotypes.

Time point in this sample: week 47, end of study. Alongside topical imiquimod, each dose of vaccine comprised 300 ug of mutant IDH1 20-mer peptide. Scheduled for weeks 1, 3, 5, 7, 11, 15, 19 and 23, eight vaccinations were given to patients. Profiling relied on immunoSEQ multiplex PCR, and the TCRdb table lists in-frame clones only, not all of them. The sample consists of tens of thousands of clones, 60% to 80% of them appearing once. The source was PBMCs, collected from a glioma patient whose treatment included an IDH1 peptide vaccine. This chain joins TRBV5-6 and TRBJ2-1, with D maybe TRBD2 (8 bases). The TCR comes from a man aged 50-59 years with glioma. This CDR3 is CASSLGTGGGYYNEQFF. The CDR3 DNA follows: TGTGCCAGCAGCTTGGGGACAGGCGGGGGGTATTACAATGAGCAGTTCTTC.